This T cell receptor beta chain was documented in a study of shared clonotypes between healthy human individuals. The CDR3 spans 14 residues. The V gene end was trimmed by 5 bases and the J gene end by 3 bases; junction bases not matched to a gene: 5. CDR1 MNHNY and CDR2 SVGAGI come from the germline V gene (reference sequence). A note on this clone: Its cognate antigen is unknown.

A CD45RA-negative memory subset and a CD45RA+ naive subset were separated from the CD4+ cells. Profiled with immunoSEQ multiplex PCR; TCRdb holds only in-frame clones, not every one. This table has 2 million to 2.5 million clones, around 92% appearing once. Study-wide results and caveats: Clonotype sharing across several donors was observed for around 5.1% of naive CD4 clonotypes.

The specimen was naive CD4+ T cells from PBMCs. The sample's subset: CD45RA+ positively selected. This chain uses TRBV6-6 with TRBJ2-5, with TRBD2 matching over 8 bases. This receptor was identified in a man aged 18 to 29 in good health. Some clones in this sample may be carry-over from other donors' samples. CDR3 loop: CASSGTSDEETQYF. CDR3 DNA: TGTGCCAGCAGTGGGACTAGTGACGAAGAGACCCAGTACTTC.